This T cell receptor beta chain was captured in a study of blood T cells in healthy people across ages. The study's findings and limits: It was not possible, with unsorted PBMCs, to conclusively compare naive and antigen-experienced cells.

A J-beta primer mix and a sample-barcoded 5' primer were used in a second PCR of roughly 6 to 12 cycles. Via MiXCR, TCRdb re-called the 5' RACE reads, giving one row per CDR3 protein. The repertoire includes around 1.5 million distinct CDR3 sequences, roughly 30% of them detected once, and around 11% sits in the top ten. Comment on this clonotype: No antigen is known for it. A single base separates this from a much larger clone, so it may be a read error.

This CDR3 has 12 amino acids. This sequence was found in a woman in her twenties or thirties in good health. The J gene is TRBJ2-1, the V gene TRBV12-3 or TRBV12-4, with 7 bases aligning to TRBD2. The sample consisted of blood. The CDR3 sequence is CVSSYPPREEFF. The CDR3 DNA follows: TGTGTCAGCAGCTATCCCCCCCGGGAGGAGTTCTTC.